What follows are 16 T cell receptor beta chains derived from one specimen sequenced in a study of shared T cell receptors in the human thymus. Generated by immunoSEQ multiplex PCR, the TCRdb table keeps only in-frame clones and is missing some. The data show roughly 560,000 clones, 75% to 80% seen once. These data also featured in a second study, about human thymus T cells.

Sequenced sample: thymocytes. The receptors shown here come from a boy under two years old with a congenital heart defect.

This chain uses TRBV28 with TRBJ2-7; TRBD1 is a possible D gene (5 bases). Trimming removed 2 bases at V and 3 bases at J, with 8 bases between. The length of the CDR3 is 13 residues. Germline CDR1 reads MDHEN; CDR2 reads SYDVKM. CDR3 residues: CASSLGADYEQYF. In nucleotides, the CDR3 is TGTGCCAGCAGTTTAGGGGCGGACTACGAGCAGTACTTC.

This chain links TRBV14 with TRBJ2-1, with 8 bases matching TRBD2. Unmatched junction bases numbered 6, after V lost 3 bases and J lost 2 bases. Germline V CDR1 and CDR2: SGHDN, FVKESK. This CDR3 comprises 16 residues. The CDR3 sequence: CASSQPQREPYNEQFF. The CDR3, as DNA: TGTGCCAGCAGCCAGCCCCAGCGGGAGCCCTACAATGAGCAGTTCTTC.

This clone has a handful of counts. V usage is TRBV5-1 and J usage is TRBJ2-1; 8 positions agree with TRBD2. Germline V CDR1 and CDR2: SGHRS, YFSETQ. V gave up 0 bases and J gave up 12 bases; unmatched junction bases: 8. The CDR3 covers 14 residues. CDR3 sequence reads: CASSLDGLARGQFF. CDR3 coding DNA: TGCGCCAGCAGCTTGGATGGACTAGCCCGTGGGCAGTTCTTC.

The chain joins TRBV5-6 to TRBJ2-3; possible D gene TRBD1, 5 bases. Per germline, CDR1 SGHDT and CDR2 YYEEEE. This CDR3 is built from 15 residues. V lost 5 bases to trimming and J lost 3 bases, with 16 bases between them. For the CDR3, the DNA is TGTGCCAGCAGAAGGACACTTGAAGGGACAGATACGCAGTATTTT. This translates into CASRRTLEGTDTQYF.

This sequence joins TRBV19 and TRBJ2-1; tentatively, D is TRBD2 (6 bases). The CDR3 runs to 17 residues. V was shortened by 4 bases and J by 4 bases, with 20 bases between the two germline ends. Germline V CDR1 and CDR2: LNHDA, SQIVND (reference sequence). The CDR3 coding sequence is TGTGCCAGTAGTACCCGGCGGGATAGGGCGGGGTACAATGAGCAGTTCTTC. Its protein product is CASSTRRDRAGYNEQFF.

The chain couples TRBV23-1 to TRBJ1-5; 8 bases line up with TRBD1. TRBV23-1 is noted as an ORF with a role that remains uncertain. The CDR3 is 17 amino acids. Trimming took 0 bases from V and 3 from J; bases not matched to a gene: 7. The CDR3 bases are TGCGCCAGCAGTCAATCAGAGGACAGGGTCGTCAATCAGCCCCAGCATTTT. Translated: CASSQSEDRVVNQPQHF.

The chain uses TRBV4-3 and TRBJ2-5; maybe TRBD1 (6 bases). Trimming shortened V by 6 bases and J by 4 bases, and 15 bases separated the two germline ends. Germline V gene sequence: CDR1 LGHNA, CDR2 YSLEER. This CDR3 has 14 residues. In DNA form, the CDR3 reads TGCGCCAGCAGTCACGGACAGCGTGGAGAGACCCAGTACTTC. This encodes CASSHGQRGETQYF.

This clone was detected once. This chain uses TRBV19 with TRBJ2-7; TRBD1 is a possible D gene (7 bases). Germline lookup yields CDR1 LNHDA and CDR2 SQIVND (reference sequence). The ends were cut back, 0 bases at V and 6 bases at J, with 12 bases in the middle. CDR3 length: 14 residues. The CDR3: CASSIDPQGGEQYF. The CDR3 DNA reads TGTGCCAGTAGTATAGATCCCCAGGGGGGCGAGCAGTACTTC. Full variable domain (rest looked up from reference TRBV19 and TRBJ2-7): DGGITQSPKYLFRKEGQNVTLSCEQNLNHDAMYWYRQDPGQGLRLIYYSQIVNDFQKGDIAEGYSVSREKKESFPLTVTSAQKNPTAFYLCASSIDPQGGEQYFGPGTRLTVT.

The chain links TRBV28 to TRBJ2-7; D gene ambiguous. V shed 6 bases and J shed 1 base, with 13 bases lying between them. The CDR3 has 14 amino acids. From germline, CDR1 is MDHEN and CDR2 SYDVKM. In DNA form, the CDR3 reads TGTGCCAGCAGGCCAGTCCCCGCATCCTACGAGCAGTACTTC. This encodes CASRPVPASYEQYF.

This CDR3 is CATSRDSGTGELFF. Here the CDR3 DNA reads TGTGCCACCAGCAGAGATAGTGGCACCGGGGAGCTGTTTTTT. This sequence joins TRBV15 and TRBJ2-2, with D unclear. Per germline, CDR1 LNHNV and CDR2 YYDKDF (reference sequence). The CDR3 contains 14 residues. V lost 0 bases, J lost 4 bases, and 6 bases lay in between. The full variable domain, its missing parts supplied by reference TRBV15 and TRBJ2-2, is DAMVIQNPRYQVTQFGKPVTLSCSQTLNHNVMYWYQQKSSQAPKLLFHYYDKDFNNEADTPDNFQSRRPNTSFCFLDIRSPGLGDTAMYLCATSRDSGTGELFFGEGSRLTVL.

The chain links TRBV5-6 to TRBJ2-1; 8 nucleotides align to TRBD2. The germline V gene has CDR1 SGHDT and CDR2 YYEEEE. The CDR3 spans 15 residues. With 0 bases clipped from V and 5 bases from J, the junction kept 4 bases outside the gene matches. Written as DNA, the CDR3 is TGTGCCAGCAGCTTGGCCGGCGGGGGGCACAATGAGCAGTTCTTC. Encoded protein: CASSLAGGGHNEQFF.

The V call is TRBV7-2, the J call TRBJ2-7, with TRBD1 matching over 8 bases. This CDR3 is built from 16 residues. V shed 3 bases and J 9 bases; nucleotides not matched to a gene: 16. Germline CDR1 and CDR2: SGHTA and FQGNSA. The CDR3 here is CASSFGLDRDLHLQYF. CDR3 nucleotide sequence: TGTGCCAGCAGCTTTGGCCTGGACAGGGACCTACACCTGCAGTACTTC.

This clone was picked up a small number of times. The chain employs TRBV4-1 and TRBJ1-5; the match to TRBD1 covers 11 bases. CDR1 and CDR2 from the germline V gene are MGHRA and YSYEKL. The CDR3 consists of 17 residues. The V segment lost 2 bases and the J segment 5 bases; nucleotides outside the gene matches: 8. The CDR3 loop reads CASSQHSDRGPHQPQHF. CDR3 DNA: TGCGCCAGCAGCCAACATTCGGACAGGGGGCCCCATCAGCCCCAGCATTTT.

The V gene is TRBV28, the J gene TRBJ2-7; 10 bases are a match to TRBD1. Trimming took 5 bases from V and 4 from J; bases not matched to a gene: 5. CDR3 length: 14 amino acids. Germline V lookup: CDR1 MDHEN, CDR2 SYDVKM. DNA of the CDR3: TGTGCCAGCAGTGCCCCGGGACAGGGGTACGAGCAGTACTTC. Translated, it gives CASSAPGQGYEQYF. Using reference TRBV28 and TRBJ2-7 for the parts outside the CDR3, the full variable domain is DVKVTQSSRYLVKRTGEKVFLECVQDMDHENMFWYRQDPGLGLRLIYFSYDVKMKEKGDIPEGYSVSREKKERFSLILESASTNQTSMYLCASSAPGQGYEQYFGPGTRLTVT.

The chain uses TRBV5-6 and TRBJ2-1; 9 nucleotides match TRBD2. CDR1 and CDR2 (germline): SGHDT, YYEEEE. The V and J ends lost 4 bases and 7 bases, in that order; junction bases with no gene match: 12. The CDR3 totals 16 residues. Written as DNA, the CDR3 is TGTGCCAGCAGCCACGATGGCGGGAGGGCCAAAAATGAGCAGTTCTTC. Its translation: CASSHDGGRAKNEQFF.

The J gene is TRBJ1-2, the V gene TRBV6-6; 10 positions agree with TRBD1. V shed 11 bases and J 7 bases; nucleotides not matched to a gene: 10. Germline loops: CDR1 MNHNY, CDR2 SVGAGI (reference sequence). The length of the CDR3 is 13 residues. The chain's CDR3 is CAATGQGDGGYTF. CDR3 in DNA: TGTGCCGCTACCGGACAGGGGGATGGTGGCTACACCTTC.